Sequencing of this T cell receptor (beta chain) was carried out in a study of blood T cell repertoires in COVID-19. Germline values: CDR1 MNHEY, CDR2 SMNVEV (reference sequence). This CDR3 is built from 16 residues. The V and J ends lost 3 bases and 4 bases, in that order; junction bases with no gene match: 4. Original analysis: Reference gene primers were amplified, and this amplification served to estimate nucleated cell counts. Sequencing used immunoSEQ multiplex PCR; TCRdb keeps in-frame clones, though not all of them. Clonal size and the V and J genes are those of that table, whereas D and trimming came from the DNA. The sample includes a few hundred thousand clones, about nine tenths of them seen just once.

Sequenced: peripheral blood. This chain links TRBV27 with TRBJ2-2, with TRBD1 identical over 11 bases. The clonotype comes from a man aged 50-59 years with acute or convalescent COVID-19. For the CDR3, the DNA is TGTGCCAGCAGTTTGCCGGACAGGGGGCTCACCGGGGAGCTGTTTTTT. Amino acids: CASSLPDRGLTGELFF.